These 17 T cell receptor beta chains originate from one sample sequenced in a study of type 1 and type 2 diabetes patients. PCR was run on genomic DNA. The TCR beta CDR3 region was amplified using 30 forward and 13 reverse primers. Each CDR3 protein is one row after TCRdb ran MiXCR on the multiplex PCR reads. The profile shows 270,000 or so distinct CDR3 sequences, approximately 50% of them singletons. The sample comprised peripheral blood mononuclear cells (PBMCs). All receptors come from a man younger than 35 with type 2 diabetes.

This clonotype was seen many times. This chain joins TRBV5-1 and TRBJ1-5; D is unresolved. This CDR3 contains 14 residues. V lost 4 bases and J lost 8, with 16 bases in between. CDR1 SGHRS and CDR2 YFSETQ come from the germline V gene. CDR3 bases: TGCGCCAGCAGCCCCTCCGGAGGGTCGGAGCCCCAGCATTTT. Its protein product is CASSPSGGSEPQHF.

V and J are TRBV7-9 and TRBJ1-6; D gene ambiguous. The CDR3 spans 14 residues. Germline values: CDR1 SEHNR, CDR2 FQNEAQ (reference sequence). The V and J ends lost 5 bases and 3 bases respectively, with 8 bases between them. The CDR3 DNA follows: TGTGCCAGCAGCCGGGTAGACTATAATTCACCCCTCCACTTT. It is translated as CASSRVDYNSPLHF.

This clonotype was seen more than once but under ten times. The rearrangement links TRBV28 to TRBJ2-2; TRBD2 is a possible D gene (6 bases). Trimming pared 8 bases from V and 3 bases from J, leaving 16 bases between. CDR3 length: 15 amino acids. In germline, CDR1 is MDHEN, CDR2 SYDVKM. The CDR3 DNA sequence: TGTGCCAGCGAAAGCGGCGGGATGTACACCGGGGAGCTGTTTTTT. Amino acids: CASESGGMYTGELFF.

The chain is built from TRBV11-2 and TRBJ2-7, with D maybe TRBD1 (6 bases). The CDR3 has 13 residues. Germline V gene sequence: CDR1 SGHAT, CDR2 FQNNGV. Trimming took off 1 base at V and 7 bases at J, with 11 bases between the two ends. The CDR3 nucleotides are TGTGCCAGCAGCTTAGTATTGACAGGAGAGCAGTACTTC. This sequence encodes CASSLVLTGEQYF.

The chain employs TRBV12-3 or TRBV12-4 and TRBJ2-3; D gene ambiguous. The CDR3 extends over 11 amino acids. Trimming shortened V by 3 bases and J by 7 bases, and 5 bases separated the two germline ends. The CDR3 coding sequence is TGTGCCAGCAGTTTCGGTTATACGCAGTATTTT. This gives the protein CASSFGYTQYF.

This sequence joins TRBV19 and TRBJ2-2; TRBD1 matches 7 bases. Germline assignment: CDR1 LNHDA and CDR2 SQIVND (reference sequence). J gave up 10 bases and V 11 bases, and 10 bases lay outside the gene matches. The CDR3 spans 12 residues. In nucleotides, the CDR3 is TGTGCCCCCGACAGGGATTTTGAGGAGCTGTTTTTT. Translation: CAPDRDFEELFF.

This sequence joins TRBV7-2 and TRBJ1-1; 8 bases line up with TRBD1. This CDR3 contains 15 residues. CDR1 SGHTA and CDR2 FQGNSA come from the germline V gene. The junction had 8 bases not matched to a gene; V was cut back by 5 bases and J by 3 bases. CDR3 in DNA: TGTGCCAGCAGCCCACGACAGGGGATCGACACTGAAGCTTTCTTT. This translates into CASSPRQGIDTEAFF.

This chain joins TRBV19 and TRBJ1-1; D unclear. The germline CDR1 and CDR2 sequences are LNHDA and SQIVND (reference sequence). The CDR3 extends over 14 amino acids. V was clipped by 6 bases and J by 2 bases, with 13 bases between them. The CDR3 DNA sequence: TGTGCCAGTAGATATGACAACTCAAACACTGAAGCTTTCTTT. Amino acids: CASRYDNSNTEAFF. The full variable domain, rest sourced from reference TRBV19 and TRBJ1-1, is DGGITQSPKYLFRKEGQNVTLSCEQNLNHDAMYWYRQDPGQGLRLIYYSQIVNDFQKGDIAEGYSVSREKKESFPLTVTSAQKNPTAFYLCASRYDNSNTEAFFGQGTRLTVV.

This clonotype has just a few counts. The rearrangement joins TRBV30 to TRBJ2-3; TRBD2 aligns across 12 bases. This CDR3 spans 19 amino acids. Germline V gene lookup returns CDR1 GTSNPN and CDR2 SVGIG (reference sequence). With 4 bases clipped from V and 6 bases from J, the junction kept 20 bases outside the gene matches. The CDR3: CAWNSYRGSSGRAGDTQYF. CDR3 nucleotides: TGTGCCTGGAACTCCTACCGCGGTTCTAGCGGGAGGGCCGGGGATACGCAGTATTTT.

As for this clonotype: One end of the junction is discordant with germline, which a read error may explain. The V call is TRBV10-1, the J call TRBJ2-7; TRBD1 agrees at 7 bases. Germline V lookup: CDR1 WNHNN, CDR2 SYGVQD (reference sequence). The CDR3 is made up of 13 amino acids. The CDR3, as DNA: TGTGCCAGCAGAGACAGGGCCACCTACGAGCAGTACTTC. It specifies CASRDRATYEQYF.

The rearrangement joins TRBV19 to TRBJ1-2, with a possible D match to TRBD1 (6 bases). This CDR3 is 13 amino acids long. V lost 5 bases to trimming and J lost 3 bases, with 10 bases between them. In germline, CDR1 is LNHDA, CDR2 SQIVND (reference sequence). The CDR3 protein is CASSSDSYYGYTF. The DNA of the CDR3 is TGTGCCAGTAGTTCGGACAGTTACTATGGCTACACCTTC. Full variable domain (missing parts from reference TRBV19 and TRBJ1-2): DGGITQSPKYLFRKEGQNVTLSCEQNLNHDAMYWYRQDPGQGLRLIYYSQIVNDFQKGDIAEGYSVSREKKESFPLTVTSAQKNPTAFYLCASSSDSYYGYTFGSGTRLTVV.

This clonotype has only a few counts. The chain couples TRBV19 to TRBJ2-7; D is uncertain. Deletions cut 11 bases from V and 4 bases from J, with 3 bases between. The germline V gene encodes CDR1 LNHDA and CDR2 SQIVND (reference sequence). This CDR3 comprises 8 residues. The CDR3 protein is CASYEQYF. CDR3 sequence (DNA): TGTGCCTCATACGAGCAGTACTTC.

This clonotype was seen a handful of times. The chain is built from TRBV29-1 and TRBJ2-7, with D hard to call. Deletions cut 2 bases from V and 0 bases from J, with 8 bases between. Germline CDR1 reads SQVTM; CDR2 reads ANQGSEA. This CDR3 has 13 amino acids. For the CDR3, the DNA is TGCAGCGTTGAATCTGGGTCCTCCTACGAGCAGTACTTC. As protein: CSVESGSSYEQYF.

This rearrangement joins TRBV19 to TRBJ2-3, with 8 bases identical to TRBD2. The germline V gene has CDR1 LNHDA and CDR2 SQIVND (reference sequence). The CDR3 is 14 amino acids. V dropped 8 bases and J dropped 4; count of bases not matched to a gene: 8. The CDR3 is CASGAGASADTQYF. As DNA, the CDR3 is TGTGCCAGTGGAGCGGGAGCCTCAGCAGATACGCAGTATTTT.

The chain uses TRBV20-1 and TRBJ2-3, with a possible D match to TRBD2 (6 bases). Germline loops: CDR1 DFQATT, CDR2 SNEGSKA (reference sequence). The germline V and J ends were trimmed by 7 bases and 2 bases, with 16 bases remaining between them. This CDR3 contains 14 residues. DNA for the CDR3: TGCAGTGGGCGGGGTGGCACCTTCACAGATACGCAGTATTTT. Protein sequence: CSGRGGTFTDTQYF.

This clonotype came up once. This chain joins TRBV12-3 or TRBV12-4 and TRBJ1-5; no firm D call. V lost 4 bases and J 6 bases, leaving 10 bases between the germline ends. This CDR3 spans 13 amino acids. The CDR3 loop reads CASSSISVQPQHF. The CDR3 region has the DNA TGTGCCAGCAGTTCTATCAGTGTTCAGCCCCAGCATTTT.

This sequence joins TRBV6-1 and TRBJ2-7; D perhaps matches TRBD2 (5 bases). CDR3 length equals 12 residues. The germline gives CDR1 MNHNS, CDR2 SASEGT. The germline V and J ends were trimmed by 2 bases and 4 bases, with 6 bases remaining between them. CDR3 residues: CASSERRYEQYF. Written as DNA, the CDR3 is TGTGCCAGCAGTGAAAGGAGGTACGAGCAGTACTTC.